Listed below are T cell receptor beta chains from one sample, sequenced in a study of cytomegalovirus exposure and HLA in healthy donors. The assay was immunoSEQ multiplex PCR, and TCRdb's table has in-frame clones only and misses some. The repertoire holds around 190,000 clones, about 90% seen once, with about 1% in the top ten. Sequenced material: PBMCs. Receptor source: a boy between 2 and 10 years old in good health and CMV-seronegative. The CDR3 runs from the conserved cysteine through the conserved F or W. A D gene is named only where the DNA matches it firmly. Expanded clones are given a class, and other clones once, few, many or no size at all.

length: 18
D: TRBD1
V: TRBV28
size: once
J: TRBJ1-1
DNA: TGTGCCAGTACGGGGGCTATTTATGATACTTACAGGGGCACTGAAGCTTTCTTT
CDR3: CASTGAIYDTYRGTEAFF

length: 15
D: TRBD1
V: TRBV15
size: .
J: TRBJ1-5
DNA: TGTGCCACCAGCGCTCGGGACAGACTCAATCAGCCCCAGCATTTT
CDR3: CATSARDRLNQPQHF

length: 15
D: .
V: TRBV5-1
size: .
J: TRBJ2-5
DNA: TGCGCCAGCAGCTTGGGCATCGGGGTTCAAGAGACCCAGTACTTC
CDR3: CASSLGIGVQETQYF

length: 14
D: .
V: TRBV11-2
size: .
J: TRBJ2-2
DNA: TGTGCCAGCAGCTTCGGTCAAGACTACAGGGAGCTGTTTTTT
CDR3: CASSFGQDYRELFF

length: 15
D: TRBD1
V: TRBV9
size: .
J: TRBJ1-4
DNA: TGTGCCAGCAGCGCCGCGACAGGGGGCATTGAAAAACTGTTTTTT
CDR3: CASSAATGGIEKLFF

length: 14
D: .
V: TRBV7-3
size: .
J: TRBJ1-1
DNA: TGTGCCAGCAGCCCGGGAAGCGGAGTCACTGAAGCTTTCTTT
CDR3: CASSPGSGVTEAFF

length: 16
D: TRBD2
V: TRBV18
size: few
J: TRBJ2-3
DNA: TGTGCCAGCTCATCCATAGCGGGGGGGCCATCCGATACGCAGTATTTT
CDR3: CASSSIAGGPSDTQYF

length: 15
D: TRBD1
V: TRBV28
size: .
J: TRBJ1-1
DNA: TGTGCCAGCAGTGAGCCGGGACAGACAATCACTGAAGCTTTCTTT
CDR3: CASSEPGQTITEAFF

length: 18
D: TRBD2
V: TRBV11-2
size: .
J: TRBJ2-1
DNA: TGTGCCAGCAGCTTCCCGGGACTAGCGGGAGGGCCCGACAATGAGCAGTTCTTC
CDR3: CASSFPGLAGGPDNEQFF

length: 14
D: TRBD1
V: TRBV7-7
size: .
J: TRBJ2-2
DNA: TGTGCCAGCAGCAAGACAGGGCGTACCGGGGAGCTGTTTTTT
CDR3: CASSKTGRTGELFF

length: 12
D: .
V: TRBV29-1
size: once
J: TRBJ1-1
DNA: TGCAGCAGCTGGACCGGGGGGTCTGAAGCTTTCTTT
CDR3: CSSWTGGSEAFF

length: 14
D: .
V: TRBV5-1
size: .
J: TRBJ2-5
DNA: TGCGCCAGCAGCTTGGCCGGGACAAGAGAGGCCCAGTACTTC
CDR3: CASSLAGTREAQYF

length: 13
D: TRBD1
V: TRBV6-5
size: few
J: TRBJ1-2
DNA: TGTGCCAGCAGCCAGGGACAGAGCCATGGCTACACCTTC
CDR3: CASSQGQSHGYTF

length: 16
D: .
V: TRBV5-4
size: .
J: TRBJ2-2
DNA: TGTGCCAGCAGCTTGGACAGCCTAAGTAACACCGGGGAGCTGTTTTTT
CDR3: CASSLDSLSNTGELFF

length: 13
D: .
V: TRBV10-3
size: .
J: TRBJ2-5
DNA: TGTGCCACCGTAGGTGAGGGTCGGGAGACCCAGTACTTC
CDR3: CATVGEGRETQYF

length: 14
D: TRBD1
V: TRBV11-2
size: .
J: TRBJ1-1
DNA: TGTGCCAGCAGCCTAAATGACAGGGGGACTGAAGCTTTCTTT
CDR3: CASSLNDRGTEAFF

length: 12
D: .
V: TRBV7-9
size: .
J: TRBJ2-7
DNA: TGTGCCAGCAGGGAAGACAGGTACGAGCAGTACTTC
CDR3: CASREDRYEQYF

length: 15
D: TRBD2
V: TRBV28
size: .
J: TRBJ2-1
DNA: TGTGCCAGCAGTTTAAGACTAGCGGGAAGCGGTGAGCAGTTCTTC
CDR3: CASSLRLAGSGEQFF

length: 13
D: .
V: TRBV7-3
size: .
J: TRBJ1-6
DNA: TGTGCCAGCAGCTTGCAGGAAAATTCACCCCTCCACTTT
CDR3: CASSLQENSPLHF

length: 15
D: TRBD1
V: TRBV7-6
size: once
J: TRBJ2-5
DNA: TGTGCCAGCAGTCGGGACAGGCCTATGGAGAGGACCCAGTACTTC
CDR3: CASSRDRPMERTQYF

length: 14
D: .
V: TRBV5-1
size: .
J: TRBJ1-1
DNA: TGCGCCAGCAGCTTGGGCGGGGATGGCACTGAAGCTTTCTTT
CDR3: CASSLGGDGTEAFF

length: 17
D: .
V: TRBV27
size: once
J: TRBJ1-4
DNA: TGTGCCAGCAGTCATGCTGGGGCACAGGGAACTAATGAAAAACTGTTTTTT
CDR3: CASSHAGAQGTNEKLFF

length: 12
D: .
V: TRBV28
size: .
J: TRBJ1-2
DNA: TGTGCCAGCAGTACTTTTAACTATGGCTACACCTTC
CDR3: CASSTFNYGYTF

length: 17
D: TRBD1
V: TRBV7-2
size: .
J: TRBJ2-1
DNA: TGTGCCAGCAGCTCCGACAGGGGACAAAGCTCCTACAATGAGCAGTTCTTC
CDR3: CASSSDRGQSSYNEQFF

length: 14
D: .
V: TRBV13
size: .
J: TRBJ2-7
DNA: TGTGCCAGCAGCTTAGGCGGGAGAGGGAGCGAGCAGTACTTC
CDR3: CASSLGGRGSEQYF

length: 16
D: .
V: TRBV6-5
size: .
J: TRBJ1-1
DNA: TGTGCCAGCAGTTACTATGGCGGGGCCCCGAACACTGAAGCTTTCTTT
CDR3: CASSYYGGAPNTEAFF